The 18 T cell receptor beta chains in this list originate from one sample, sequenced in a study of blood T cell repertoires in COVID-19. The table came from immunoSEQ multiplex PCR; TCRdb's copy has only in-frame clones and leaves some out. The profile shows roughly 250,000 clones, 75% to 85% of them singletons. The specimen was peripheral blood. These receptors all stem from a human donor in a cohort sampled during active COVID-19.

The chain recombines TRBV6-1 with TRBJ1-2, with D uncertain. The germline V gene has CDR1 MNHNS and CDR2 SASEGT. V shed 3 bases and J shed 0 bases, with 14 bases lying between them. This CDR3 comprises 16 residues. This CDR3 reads CASSEAVAEANYGYTF. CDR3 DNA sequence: TGTGCCAGCAGTGAGGCCGTGGCAGAAGCTAACTATGGCTACACCTTC.

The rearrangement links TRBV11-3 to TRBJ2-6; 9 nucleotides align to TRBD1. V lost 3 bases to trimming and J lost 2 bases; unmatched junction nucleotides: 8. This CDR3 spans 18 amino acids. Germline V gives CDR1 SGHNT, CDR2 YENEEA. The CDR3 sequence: CASSFGTGKGAGANVLTF. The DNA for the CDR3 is TGTGCCAGCAGCTTCGGGACAGGGAAAGGCGCTGGGGCCAACGTCCTGACTTTC. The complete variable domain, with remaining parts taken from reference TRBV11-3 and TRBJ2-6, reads EAGVVQSPRYKIIEKKQPVAFWCNPISGHNTLYWYLQNLGQGPELLIRYENEEAVDDSQLPKDRFSAERLKGVDSTLKIQPAELGDSAVYLCASSFGTGKGAGANVLTFGAGSRLTVL.

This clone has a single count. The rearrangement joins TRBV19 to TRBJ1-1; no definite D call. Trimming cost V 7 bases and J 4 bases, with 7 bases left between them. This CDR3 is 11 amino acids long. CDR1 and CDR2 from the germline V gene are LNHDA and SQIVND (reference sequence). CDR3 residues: CASTEFTEAFF. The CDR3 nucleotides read TGTGCCAGTACCGAGTTCACTGAAGCTTTCTTT.

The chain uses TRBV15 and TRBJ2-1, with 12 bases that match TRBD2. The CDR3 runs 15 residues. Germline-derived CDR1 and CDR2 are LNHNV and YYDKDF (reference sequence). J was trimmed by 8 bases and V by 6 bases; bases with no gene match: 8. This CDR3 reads CATRILAGGPDEQFF. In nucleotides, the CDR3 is TGTGCCACCAGGATACTAGCGGGGGGCCCCGATGAGCAGTTCTTC.

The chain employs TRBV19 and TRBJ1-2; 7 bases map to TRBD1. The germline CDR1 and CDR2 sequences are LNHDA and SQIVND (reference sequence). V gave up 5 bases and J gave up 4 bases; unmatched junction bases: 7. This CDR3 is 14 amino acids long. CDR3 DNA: TGTGCCAGTAGTCTCCGGACAGGAGCCTATGGCTACACCTTC. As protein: CASSLRTGAYGYTF.

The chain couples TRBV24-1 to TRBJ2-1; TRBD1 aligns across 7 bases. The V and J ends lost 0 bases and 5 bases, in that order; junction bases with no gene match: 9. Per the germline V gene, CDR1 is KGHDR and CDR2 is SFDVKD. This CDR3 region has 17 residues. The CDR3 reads CATSDLPEGGRHNEQFF. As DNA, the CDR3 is TGTGCCACCAGTGATTTGCCAGAAGGGGGCCGTCACAATGAGCAGTTCTTC.

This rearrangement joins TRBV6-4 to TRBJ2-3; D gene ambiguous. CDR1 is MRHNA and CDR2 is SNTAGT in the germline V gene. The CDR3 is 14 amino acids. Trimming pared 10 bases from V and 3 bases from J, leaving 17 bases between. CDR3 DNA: TGTGCCACCCGTGGCGGCCTTGGAACAGATACGCAGTATTTT. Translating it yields CATRGGLGTDTQYF.

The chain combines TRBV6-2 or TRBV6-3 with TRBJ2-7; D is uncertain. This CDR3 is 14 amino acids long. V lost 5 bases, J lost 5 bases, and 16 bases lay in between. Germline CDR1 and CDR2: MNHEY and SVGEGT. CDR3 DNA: TGTGCCAGCAGTACGTTTGGGCCTTACGACGAGCAGTACTTC. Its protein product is CASSTFGPYDEQYF.

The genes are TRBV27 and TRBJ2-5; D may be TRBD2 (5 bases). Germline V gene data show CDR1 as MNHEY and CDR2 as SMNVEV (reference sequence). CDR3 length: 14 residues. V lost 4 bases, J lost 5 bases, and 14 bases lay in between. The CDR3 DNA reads TGTGCCAGCAGTTGGGAACAGCGAGGGGAGACCCAGTACTTC. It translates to CASSWEQRGETQYF.

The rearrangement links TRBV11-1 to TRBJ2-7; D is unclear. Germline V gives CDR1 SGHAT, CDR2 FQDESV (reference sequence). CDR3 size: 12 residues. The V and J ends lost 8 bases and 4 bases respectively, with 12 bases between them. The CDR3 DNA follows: TGTGCCAGCTCGGCGGCGCATTACGAGCAGTACTTC. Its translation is CASSAAHYEQYF.

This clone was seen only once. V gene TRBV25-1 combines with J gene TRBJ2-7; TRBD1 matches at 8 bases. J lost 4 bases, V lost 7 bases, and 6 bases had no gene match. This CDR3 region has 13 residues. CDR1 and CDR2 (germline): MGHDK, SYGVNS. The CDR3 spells CASTWTGNYEQYF. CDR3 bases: TGTGCCAGCACCTGGACAGGGAATTACGAGCAGTACTTC.

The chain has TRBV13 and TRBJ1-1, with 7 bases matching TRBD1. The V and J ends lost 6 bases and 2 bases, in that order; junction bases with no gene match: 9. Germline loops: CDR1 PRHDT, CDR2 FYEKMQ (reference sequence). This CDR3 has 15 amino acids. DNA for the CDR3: TGTGCCAGCAGACTGAGGACAGGAGGAAACACTGAAGCTTTCTTT. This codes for CASRLRTGGNTEAFF.

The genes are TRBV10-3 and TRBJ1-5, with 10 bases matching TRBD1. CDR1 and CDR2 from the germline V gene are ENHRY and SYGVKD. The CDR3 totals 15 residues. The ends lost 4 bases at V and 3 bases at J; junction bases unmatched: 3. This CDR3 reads CAISVGQGYNQPQHF. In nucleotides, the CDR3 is TGTGCCATCAGTGTGGGACAGGGGTACAATCAGCCCCAGCATTTT.

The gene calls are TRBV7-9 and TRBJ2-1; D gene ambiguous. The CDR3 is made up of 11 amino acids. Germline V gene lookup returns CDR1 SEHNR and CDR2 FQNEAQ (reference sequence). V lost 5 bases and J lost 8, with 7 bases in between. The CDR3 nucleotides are TGTGCCAGCAGCCAGGCTCATGAGCAGTTCTTC. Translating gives CASSQAHEQFF.

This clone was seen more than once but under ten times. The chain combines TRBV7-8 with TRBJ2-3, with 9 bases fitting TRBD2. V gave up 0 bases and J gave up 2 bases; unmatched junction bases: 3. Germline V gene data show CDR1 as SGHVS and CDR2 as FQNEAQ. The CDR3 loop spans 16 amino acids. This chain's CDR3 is CASSLASGGSTDTQYF. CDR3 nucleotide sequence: TGTGCCAGCAGCTTAGCTAGCGGGGGTTCCACAGATACGCAGTATTTT.

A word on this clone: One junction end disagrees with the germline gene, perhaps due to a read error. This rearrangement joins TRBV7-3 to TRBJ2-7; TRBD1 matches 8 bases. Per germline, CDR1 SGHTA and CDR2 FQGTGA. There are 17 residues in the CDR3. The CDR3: CASSSRQGKIPSHEQYF. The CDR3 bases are TGTGCCAGCAGCTCGAGACAGGGGAAGATTCCCTCCCACGAGCAGTACTTC.

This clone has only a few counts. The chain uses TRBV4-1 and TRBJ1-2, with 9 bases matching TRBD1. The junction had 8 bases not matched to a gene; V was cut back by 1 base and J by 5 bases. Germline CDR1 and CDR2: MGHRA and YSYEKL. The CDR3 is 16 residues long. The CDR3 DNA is TGCGCCAGCAGCCAAGGCGGGGGACAGGGTTCATATGGCTACACCTTC. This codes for CASSQGGGQGSYGYTF.

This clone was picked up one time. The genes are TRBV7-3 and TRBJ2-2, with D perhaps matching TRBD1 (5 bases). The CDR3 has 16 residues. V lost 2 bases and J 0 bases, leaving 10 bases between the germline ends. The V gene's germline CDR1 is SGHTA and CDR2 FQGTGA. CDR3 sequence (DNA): TGTGCCAGCAGCTTAGGGGCGAATCCGAACACCGGGGAGCTGTTTTTT. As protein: CASSLGANPNTGELFF. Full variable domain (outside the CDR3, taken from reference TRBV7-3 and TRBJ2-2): GAGVSQTPSNKVTEKGKYVELRCDPISGHTALYWYRQSLGQGPEFLIYFQGTGAADDSGLPNDRFFAVRPEGSVSTLKIQRTERGDSAVYLCASSLGANPNTGELFFGEGSRLTVL.